The source of this T cell receptor beta chain is a study of beta chain features in type 1 diabetes. At the level of the study: Across every sample, about 100 million sorted cells were examined in total.

CD4+ naive, central memory, regulatory and stem cell-like memory subsets were isolated by sorting on CD45RO/CCR7/CD25/CD127/CD95/CD27. The study's findings and limits: Highly expressing activated T cells could be over-counted with a cDNA template. Fewer junction insertions and more nucleotide deletions appeared in type 1 diabetes patients. The study found moderately but significantly shorter TCRB CDR3s in all four CD4+ subsets of Type 1 diabetes patients.

The sample holds many counts of this clone. Its matching antigen is unknown. The sample contains more than one DNA sequence encoding this CDR3. The isolated RNA, all of it, was reverse transcribed, so expressed TCRB transcripts were what got sequenced. The repertoire was sequenced with immunoSEQ multiplex PCR; TCRdb's copy has only in-frame clones and lacks some. The sample shows roughly 400,000 clones, 8.5% to 10% of them seen only once. The source is a young man with type 1 diabetes. Material: central memory CD4+ T cells from blood.

CDR3 coding DNA: TGTGCCAGCAGCTTAGCGTGGGAGACCCAGTACTTC. Protein product: CASSLAWETQYF. The chain uses TRBV7-2 and TRBJ2-5; D is unresolved. CDR3 size: 12 residues. Germline V CDR1 and CDR2: SGHTA, FQGNSA. V was pared by 0 bases and J by 5 bases, with 4 bases between.